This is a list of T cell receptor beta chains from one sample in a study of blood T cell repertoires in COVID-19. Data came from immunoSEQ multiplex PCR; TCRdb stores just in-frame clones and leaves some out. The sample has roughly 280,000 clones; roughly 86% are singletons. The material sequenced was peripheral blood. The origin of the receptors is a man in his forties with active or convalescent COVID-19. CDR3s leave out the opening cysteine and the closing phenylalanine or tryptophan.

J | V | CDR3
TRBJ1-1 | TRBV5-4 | ASSLAGRVSEAF
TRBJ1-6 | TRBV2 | ASSESPGSSYNSPLH
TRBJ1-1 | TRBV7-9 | ASSPGFQSNTEAF
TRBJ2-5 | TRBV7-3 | ASSLTSSGKETQY
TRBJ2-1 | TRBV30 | AWRVGGGTYEF
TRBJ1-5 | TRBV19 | ASSLPGQPQH
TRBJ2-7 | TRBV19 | ASSTPQGSGEQY
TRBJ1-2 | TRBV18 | ASSPPGARLNYGYT
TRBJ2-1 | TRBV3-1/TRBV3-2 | ASSQPAGEPQF
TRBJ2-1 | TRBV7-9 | ASSFRDSSYNEQF
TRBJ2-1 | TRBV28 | ASRKTSVNEQF
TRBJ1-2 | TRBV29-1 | SGEIQGVYGYT
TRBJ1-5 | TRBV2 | ASSESGSVPQPQH
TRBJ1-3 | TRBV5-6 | ASSLYYRDSGNTIY
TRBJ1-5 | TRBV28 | ASSFQGGTNQPQH
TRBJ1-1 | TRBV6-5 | ASRSNRAGPEAF
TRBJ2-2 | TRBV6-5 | ASGLTGELF
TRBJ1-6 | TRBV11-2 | ASSTRQGGDSPLH
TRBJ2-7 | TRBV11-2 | ASSPGHVDEQY
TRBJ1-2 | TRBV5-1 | ASSLAGGGYT